This T cell receptor (beta chain) was identified in a study of blood T cell repertoires in COVID-19. At the level of the study: Sites across the United States, Italy and Spain contributed samples from acute and convalescent COVID-19. T cells, B-cell-depleted T cells, or PBMCs provided the cDNA or gDNA that served as material.

In the study's own analysis: Researchers report that nucleated cell counts were estimated from reference gene primer amplification. Repertoires were generated with immunoSEQ multiplex PCR, while TCRdb's copy carries only in-frame clones and drops some. V and J calls and clone size are as listed in that table; D and trimming were resolved from the DNA. Here the sample spans about 170,000 clones, around 80% being singletons. Recruited during active infection, patients (from Seattle) were subsequently followed longitudinally. The sequenced material came from peripheral blood. The clonotype comes from a woman in her 70s with COVID-19, enrolled during active disease.

The CDR3 nucleotides are TGTGCCAGCAGCATGGGTGCGGGGATAGGTGGTGAAAAACTGTTTTTT. Its protein product is CASSMGAGIGGEKLFF. V usage is TRBV5-8 and J usage is TRBJ1-4; D not certain. The germline gives CDR1 SGHTS, CDR2 YDEGEE. The CDR3 consists of 16 residues. Trimming shortened V by 4 bases and J by 7 bases, and 20 bases separated the two germline ends.